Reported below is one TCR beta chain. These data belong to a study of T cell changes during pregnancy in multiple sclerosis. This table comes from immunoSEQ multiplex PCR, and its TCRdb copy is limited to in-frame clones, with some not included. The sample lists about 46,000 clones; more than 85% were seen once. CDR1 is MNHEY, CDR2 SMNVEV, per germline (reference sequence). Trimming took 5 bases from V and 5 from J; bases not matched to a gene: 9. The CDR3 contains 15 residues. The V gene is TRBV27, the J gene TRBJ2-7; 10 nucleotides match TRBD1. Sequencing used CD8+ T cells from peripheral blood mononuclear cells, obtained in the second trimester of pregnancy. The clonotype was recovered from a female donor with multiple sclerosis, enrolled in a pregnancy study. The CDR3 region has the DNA TGTGCCAGCAGTCCCGGACAGGGGGGGGTTGACGAGCAGTACTTC. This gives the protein CASSPGQGGVDEQYF.